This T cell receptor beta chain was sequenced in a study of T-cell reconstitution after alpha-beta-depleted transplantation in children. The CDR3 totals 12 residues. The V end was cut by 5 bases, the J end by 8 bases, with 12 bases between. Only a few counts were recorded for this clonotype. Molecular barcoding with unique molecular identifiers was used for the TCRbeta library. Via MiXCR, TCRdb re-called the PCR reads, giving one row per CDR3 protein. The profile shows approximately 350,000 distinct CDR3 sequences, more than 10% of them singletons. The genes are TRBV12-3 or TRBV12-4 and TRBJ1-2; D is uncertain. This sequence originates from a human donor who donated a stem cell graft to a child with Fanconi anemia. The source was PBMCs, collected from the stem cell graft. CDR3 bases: TGTGCCAGCAGTACCACGGGTTGGGGCTACACCTTC. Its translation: CASSTTGWGYTF.